The 2 T cell receptor beta chains below all came from one sample that was sequenced in a study of OX40 agonist ivuxolimab in advanced cancers. Here immunoSEQ multiplex PCR was the method, and the copy in TCRdb shows in-frame clones only, minus some. The profile shows some 30,000 clones, roughly 87% of them singletons. The input for sequencing was CD4+ or CD8+ T cells sorted from blood, taken in a trial of the OX40 agonist ivuxolimab. The receptors derive from an adult with an advanced solid tumor such as melanoma, head and neck, liver or kidney cancer.

The table lists this clone with a few counts. J is TRBJ1-1 and V is TRBV29-1; no reliable D call. This CDR3 has 13 amino acids. The germline V gene has CDR1 SQVTM and CDR2 ANQGSEA. The V end lost 4 bases, the J end lost 4 bases, and 13 bases lay between the germline ends. The CDR3 protein is CSVGDGVGTEAFF. Written as DNA, the CDR3 is TGCAGCGTTGGCGACGGGGTGGGCACTGAAGCTTTCTTT.

This chain connects TRBV5-6 to TRBJ2-5; perhaps TRBD2 as D (5 bases). The V and J ends lost 0 bases and 5 bases respectively, with 11 bases between them. Per the germline V gene, CDR1 is SGHDT and CDR2 is YYEEEE. The CDR3 length is 14 residues. Here the CDR3 reads CASSLGTRDETQYF. The CDR3 coding sequence is TGTGCCAGCAGCTTGGGCACTAGAGATGAGACCCAGTACTTC.